The 18 T cell receptor beta chains below all came from one sample that was sequenced in a study of blood T cell repertoires in COVID-19. Produced via immunoSEQ multiplex PCR; TCRdb's table is partial and in-frame only. The sample gives about 170,000 clones, 85% to 90% of which show up once; approximately 11% is in the top ten. The sample consisted of peripheral blood. Receptor source: a woman aged 60-75 years with COVID-19, enrolled during active disease.

The chain combines TRBV6-4 with TRBJ2-1; 8 bases are shared with TRBD2. The CDR3 covers 17 residues. Trimming cost V 4 bases and J 0 bases; bases outside gene matches: 8. Germline V gene sequence: CDR1 MRHNA, CDR2 SNTAGT. The CDR3 loop is CASSAHSGGSSYNEQFF. CDR3 sequence (DNA): TGTGCCAGCAGTGCGCACTCGGGGGGGAGCTCCTACAATGAGCAGTTCTTC.

The chain carries TRBV9 and TRBJ2-7, with 10 nucleotides matching TRBD2. This CDR3 region has 16 residues. The ends lost 0 bases at V and 6 bases at J; junction bases unmatched: 9. Germline values: CDR1 SGDLS, CDR2 YYNGEE. The CDR3 loop is CASSVGSGRAVSEQYF. DNA for the CDR3: TGTGCCAGCAGCGTAGGCAGCGGGAGGGCCGTCTCCGAGCAGTACTTC.

This clone is a singleton in its sample. The V call is TRBV11-3, the J call TRBJ2-2; a possible D gene is TRBD2 (5 bases). Germline assignment: CDR1 SGHNT and CDR2 YENEEA. V was pared by 5 bases and J by 7 bases, with 11 bases between. This CDR3 comprises 13 residues. CDR3 nucleotides: TGTGCCAGCAGCCCCTTGGGAGACGGGGAGCTGTTTTTT. It codes for CASSPLGDGELFF.

This clone was found a few times. This chain uses TRBV6-2 or TRBV6-3 with TRBJ2-7, with D unresolved. This CDR3 contains 12 residues. Germline CDR1 MNHEY, CDR2 SVGEGT. V was clipped by 6 bases and J by 1 base, with 7 bases between them. CDR3 loop: CASSQLSYEQYF. The CDR3 bases are TGTGCCAGCAGCCAACTATCCTACGAGCAGTACTTC.

V and J are TRBV30 and TRBJ1-1; TRBD1 agrees at 7 bases. The junction had 3 bases not matched to a gene; V was cut back by 4 bases and J by 1 base. Germline-derived CDR1 and CDR2 are GTSNPN and SVGIG (reference sequence). This CDR3 region has 13 residues. For the CDR3, the DNA is TGTGCCTGGAAGGGGACAGCGAACACTGAAGCTTTCTTT. Translating it yields CAWKGTANTEAFF.

The chain joins TRBV7-2 to TRBJ1-5, with D possibly matching TRBD1 (6 bases). This CDR3 region has 16 residues. The germline V gene encodes CDR1 SGHTA and CDR2 FQGNSA. V was pared by 2 bases and J by 5 bases, with 16 bases between. CDR3 amino acids: CASSLLGRRGDQPQHF. In DNA form, the CDR3 reads TGTGCCAGCAGCTTACTCGGGCGCAGGGGAGATCAGCCCCAGCATTTT.

The chain joins TRBV6-4 to TRBJ1-1, with D unresolved. Looked up from germline, CDR1 is MRHNA and CDR2 is SNTAGT. This CDR3 spans 11 amino acids. Trimming removed 10 bases from V and 0 bases from J, with 6 bases in between. This CDR3 is CAKDMNTEAFF. The CDR3 region has the DNA TGTGCCAAAGACATGAACACTGAAGCTTTCTTT.

The V call is TRBV3-1 (or the pseudogene TRBV3-2), the J call TRBJ2-1; D remains ambiguous. With 8 bases removed from V and 5 bases from J, the gap between germline ends came to 10 bases. The CDR3 extends over 12 amino acids. The germline CDR1 and CDR2 sequences are LGHDT and YNNKEL (reference sequence). The CDR3 nucleotides are TGTGCCAGCCGTACTTCAAACAATGAGCAGTTCTTC. Its translation: CASRTSNNEQFF.

The chain employs TRBV11-3 and TRBJ2-7; TRBD2 aligns across 12 bases. CDR1 and CDR2 (germline): SGHNT, YENEEA. The CDR3 contains 17 residues. The junction had 11 bases not matched to a gene; V was cut back by 5 bases and J by 3 bases. The CDR3, as DNA: TGTGCCAGCAGCCCCCTAGCGGGAGGGTCCCTCCACTACGAGCAGTACTTC. It translates to CASSPLAGGSLHYEQYF.

The rearrangement uses TRBV6-2 or TRBV6-3 and TRBJ2-3; 7 bases agree with TRBD2. The CDR3 has 16 residues. V lost 0 bases, J lost 2 bases, and 5 bases stayed unmatched. Germline-derived CDR1 and CDR2 are MNHEY and SVGEGT. CDR3: CASSYSTSQHTDTQYF. CDR3 nucleotide sequence: TGTGCCAGCAGTTACTCGACTAGCCAACACACAGATACGCAGTATTTT.

This chain links TRBV7-2 with TRBJ2-7; 7 nucleotides line up with TRBD1. This CDR3 is built from 16 residues. Germline V gene data show CDR1 as SGHTA and CDR2 as FQGNSA. V lost 5 bases and J lost 0; bases outside the gene matches: 10. CDR3 loop: CASSPGDRVSSYEQYF. The DNA for the CDR3 is TGTGCCAGCAGCCCCGGCGACAGGGTTAGCTCCTACGAGCAGTACTTC.

Here the CDR3 reads CASSLVTGNTEAFF. In DNA form, the CDR3 reads TGCGCCAGCAGCTTGGTGACAGGGAACACTGAAGCTTTCTTT. This rearrangement joins TRBV5-1 to TRBJ1-1, with D tentatively TRBD1 (6 bases). The CDR3 loop spans 14 amino acids. The V end was cut by 0 bases, the J end by 1 base, with 7 bases between. Germline CDR1 is SGHRS and CDR2 is YFSETQ.

This chain uses TRBV30 with TRBJ2-5; possible D gene TRBD2, 6 bases. The CDR3 has 14 residues. The ends were cut back, 5 bases at V and 2 bases at J, with 15 bases in the middle. CDR1 and CDR2 (germline): GTSNPN, SVGIG (reference sequence). The CDR3 nucleotides read TGTGCCTGGGGCCCGGGACTCGCACAAGAGACCCAGTACTTC. This gives the protein CAWGPGLAQETQYF.

The chain employs TRBV7-8 and TRBJ1-5, with D possibly being TRBD1 (6 bases). Trimming removed 4 bases from V and 6 bases from J, with 13 bases in between. The CDR3 consists of 14 residues. Germline loops: CDR1 SGHVS, CDR2 FQNEAQ. DNA for the CDR3: TGTGCCAGCAGCTACAACAGGGAGAGTCAGCCCCAGCATTTT. It encodes CASSYNRESQPQHF.

The chain joins TRBV21-1 to TRBJ1-1. TRBV21-1 has pseudogene status. CDR3 length equals 17 residues. CDR3 residues: CASSKEGPPSKNTEAFF. CDR3 sequence (DNA): TGTGCCAGCAGCAAGGAGGGACCGCCCTCAAAAAACACTGAAGCTTTCTTT.

This clone has more than one count but fewer than ten. This sequence joins TRBV9 and TRBJ1-1; 7 positions agree with TRBD1. J lost 2 bases, V lost 3 bases, and 1 base had no gene match. The CDR3 length is 13 residues. Per the germline V gene, CDR1 is SGDLS and CDR2 is YYNGEE. The CDR3 is CASSDRGNTEAFF. The CDR3 DNA sequence: TGTGCCAGCAGCGACAGGGGAAACACTGAAGCTTTCTTT.

Comment on this clone: Compared with germline, one end of the junction differs, possibly owing to a read error. The rearrangement joins TRBV7-7 to TRBJ2-7; a weak D match, TRBD1 (7 bases). The germline V gene encodes CDR1 SSHAT and CDR2 FNYEAQ (reference sequence). CDR3 size: 11 residues. As DNA, the CDR3 is TGTGCTAGCAGCTCAGGGGGGGAGCAGTACTTC. The encoded protein is CASSSGGEQYF.

Turning to this clone: The junction departs from the called germline gene at one end, perhaps through a read error. J is TRBJ1-6 and V is TRBV20-1, with D tentatively TRBD1 (5 bases). This CDR3 comprises 13 residues. Germline-derived CDR1 and CDR2 are DFQATT and SNEGSKA (reference sequence). CDR3 protein: CSASPGRDSPLHF. CDR3 in DNA: TGCAGTGCTAGTCCAGGGAGGGATTCCCCCCTCCACTTT.